This record looks at one T cell receptor (beta chain) sequence and its context. This clone showed up just a few times. The target of this receptor is not known. Qualities for individual bases were not recorded, and no much larger clone is one base off. The record originates from a study of blood T cell repertoires in COVID-19 (dated by TCRdb to 2018 to 2021). Describing the broader study: The collaborator samples originated in the United States, Italy and Spain and spanned the acute and convalescent phases of COVID-19. The prospective study material was composed of cDNA or gDNA derived from T cells, B-cell-depleted T cells, or PBMCs. The dataset comprised deeply sampled blood TCRbeta repertoires from subjects exposed to, actively infected with, or recovered from COVID-19. A freely available public database, intended as a resource for researchers studying the immune response to SARS-CoV-2, is where the repertoires were released. The samples were drawn from two sources: the first 160 participants of the ongoing ImmuneRACE study, and 1,000 to 1,500 subjects contributed by 6 global collaborators. Nearly every sample came with metadata listing a de-identified subject ID, COVID-19 status, age in years and sex. Where available, HLA class I and class II types were obtained from metadata supplied by the sample provider rather than from assay-based typing.

Collaborating institutions collected whole blood in K2EDTA tubes following their own protocols. For TCRbeta analysis, collaborators shipped samples as frozen whole blood, isolated PBMCs, or DNA extracted from either of those sample types. The paper as a whole reports these results and caveats: Clinical and demographic metadata were provided uncurated, with the amount varying by source and participant.

The immunoSEQ Assay, a bias-controlled multiplex PCR, was used to amplify TCRbeta CDR3 regions from genomic DNA. The source study handled its data this way. The number of nucleated cells in each sample was estimated by amplification of reference gene primers within the assay. To quantify the absolute abundance of each unique TCRbeta CDR3 rearrangement, sequence reads were collapsed and filtered. For each sample, productive Simpson clonality was calculated as the square root of Simpson's diversity index across productive rearrangements. TCRdb's version of the immuneACCESS table is confined to in-frame rearrangements and falls short of the full clone set. An unresolved V gene accounts for under half of the shortfall where checked; the remainder is of unknown origin. The V and J calls and clone size were taken over from that table, and D and trimming were inferred from the DNA. This sample is represented by 150,000 or so clones; less than 90% of them were singletons. Roughly 15% of the sample belongs to the ten largest clones.

The germline V gene gives CDR1 as SQVTM and CDR2 as ANQGSEA. Compared with germline, V lacks 6 bases and J lacks 10 bases; bases without a gene match: 8. Including the terminal cysteine and phenylalanine, the CDR3 comprises 13 residues. CDR3 DNA is the only sequence kept; it has 39 bases, read in frame from the first base. This TCR was sampled from a young man with active or convalescent COVID-19. Sequenced sample: peripheral blood. The chain is assembled from TRBV29-1 and TRBJ1-6; 8 middle bases align to TRBD1. The CDR3 protein: CSVKETGESPLHF. The nucleotide sequence is TGCAGCGTCAAGGAGACAGGGGAATCACCCCTCCACTTT.